This entry lists 24 T cell receptor beta chains sequenced from one sample in a study of cytomegalovirus exposure and HLA in healthy donors. Vbeta (60) and Jbeta (13) primers were used in the PCR. Some clones are missing from TCRdb's copy, which holds only in-frame ones; the method was immunoSEQ multiplex PCR. The repertoire consists of roughly 100,000 clones, with around 74% occurring once and the leading ten covering 7% to 9%. The source material was PBMCs. The source of these receptors is a man between 35 and 55 years old in good health and CMV-seropositive.

The V gene is TRBV5-5, the J gene TRBJ1-1; D unresolved. V was trimmed by 2 bases and J by 0 bases, leaving 5 bases between them. Germline loops: CDR1 SGHKS, CDR2 YYEKEE (reference sequence). CDR3 length: 13 amino acids. This chain's CDR3 is CASSLQLNTEAFF. The CDR3 coding sequence is TGTGCCAGCAGCTTACAGCTGAACACTGAAGCTTTCTTT.

A remark on this clone: At the DNA level, this CDR3 is encoded by other sequences in the same sample as well. This chain uses TRBV7-8 with TRBJ1-2; D gene unclear. Looked up from germline, CDR1 is SGHVS and CDR2 is FQNEAQ. Trimming cost V 4 bases and J 4 bases, with 7 bases left between them. This CDR3 has 12 amino acids. This CDR3 reads CASSSGIYGYTF. The CDR3 coding sequence is TGTGCCAGCAGCTCCGGGATCTATGGCTACACCTTC.

This chain links TRBV5-8 with TRBJ2-5, with TRBD1 identical over 10 bases. V shed 1 base, J shed 5 bases, and the junction held 5 bases outside the gene matches. Germline lookup yields CDR1 SGHTS and CDR2 YDEGEE. The CDR3 has 15 residues. The CDR3 nucleotides are TGTGCCAGCAGCTTGTGGGGACAGGGGCAGGAGACCCAGTACTTC. Encoded protein: CASSLWGQGQETQYF.

The rearrangement uses TRBV29-1 and TRBJ1-1; the D gene is possibly TRBD1 (6 bases). The CDR3 loop spans 13 amino acids. With 3 bases removed from V and 4 bases from J, the gap between germline ends came to 12 bases. Germline-derived CDR1 and CDR2 are SQVTM and ANQGSEA. CDR3 amino acids: CSVDRGAGTEAFF. For the CDR3, the DNA is TGCAGCGTTGACCGGGGGGCAGGCACTGAAGCTTTCTTT.

The V call is TRBV19, the J call TRBJ1-6; 10 nucleotides line up with TRBD1. The CDR3 spans 16 residues. V was pared by 5 bases and J by 3 bases, with 4 bases of the junction left unmatched. Germline CDR1 LNHDA, CDR2 SQIVND (reference sequence). The CDR3 is CASSADRGGYNSPLHF. The CDR3 DNA follows: TGTGCCAGTAGTGCGGACAGGGGGGGCTATAATTCACCCCTCCACTTT. Filled out from reference TRBV19 and TRBJ1-6, the complete variable domain reads DGGITQSPKYLFRKEGQNVTLSCEQNLNHDAMYWYRQDPGQGLRLIYYSQIVNDFQKGDIAEGYSVSREKKESFPLTVTSAQKNPTAFYLCASSADRGGYNSPLHFGNGTRLTVT.

The J gene is TRBJ2-3, the V gene TRBV7-9; 7 positions match TRBD2. This CDR3 has 17 amino acids. J lost 1 base, V lost 1 base, and 8 bases had no gene match. Germline V lookup: CDR1 SEHNR, CDR2 FQNEAQ (reference sequence). CDR3 DNA sequence: TGTGCCAGCAGCTTAGTCCCCAGCGGGGCTCGCACAGATACGCAGTATTTT. Translation: CASSLVPSGARTDTQYF.

This chain links TRBV11-2 with TRBJ2-5; 7 bases are a match to TRBD1. Germline CDR1 is SGHAT and CDR2 is FQNNGV. Trimming took 5 bases from V and 4 from J; bases not matched to a gene: 7. This CDR3 has 14 residues. CDR3 protein: CASSARDRGETQYF. The CDR3 region has the DNA TGTGCCAGCAGCGCCCGGGACAGAGGAGAGACCCAGTACTTC.

The chain joins TRBV10-3 to TRBJ1-6; weak D call: TRBD1 (5 bases). The CDR3 spans 14 residues. Trimming shortened V by 10 bases and J by 7 bases, and 17 bases separated the two germline ends. From germline, CDR1 is ENHRY and CDR2 SYGVKD. CDR3 amino acids: CATQAPGGNSPLHF. Here the CDR3 DNA reads TGTGCCACACAGGCTCCGGGTGGGAATTCACCCCTCCACTTT.

This clone has just one count. CDR3 nucleotides: TGTGCCAGCAGCACTTCAGGGGGCTCCTACAATGAGCAGTTCTTC. As protein: CASSTSGGSYNEQFF. The chain links TRBV7-3 to TRBJ2-1, with 7 positions matching TRBD1. Per germline, CDR1 SGHTA and CDR2 FQGTGA. J lost 0 bases, V lost 5 bases, and 4 bases had no gene match. This CDR3 has 15 residues.

This clone was counted between two and nine times. The chain couples TRBV6-6 to TRBJ1-5; D possibly corresponds to TRBD1 (6 bases). V dropped 8 bases and J dropped 3 bases, with 17 bases sitting between them. Germline V gene lookup returns CDR1 MNHNY and CDR2 SVGAGI (reference sequence). This CDR3 spans 15 amino acids. The CDR3 reads CASLPPGGANQPQHF. CDR3 in DNA: TGTGCCAGCCTACCTCCCGGGGGGGCCAATCAGCCCCAGCATTTT.

The sample holds a few counts of this clone. V usage is TRBV23-1 and J usage is TRBJ2-5; 9 nucleotides align to TRBD2. TRBV23-1 is an open reading frame whose function is uncertain. CDR3 length: 18 residues. The V and J ends lost 2 bases and 2 bases, in that order; junction bases with no gene match: 12. The DNA of the CDR3 is TGCGCCAGCAGTCAAATGTCGTCGTGGACTAGCGATCAAGAGACCCAGTACTTC. This translates into CASSQMSSWTSDQETQYF.

This clone was recorded a few times. The rearrangement uses TRBV9 and TRBJ2-7; 7 positions match TRBD1. This CDR3 contains 13 residues. J lost 1 base, V lost 3 bases, and 1 base had no gene match. Germline CDR1 and CDR2: SGDLS and YYNGEE. The CDR3 reads CASSEGQSYEQYF. The CDR3 DNA follows: TGTGCCAGCAGCGAGGGACAGTCCTACGAGCAGTACTTC.

The DNA for the CDR3 is TGTGCCAGCAGTGGGGGACTAGCGGGGTCCTACAATGAGCAGTTCTTC. Amino acids: CASSGGLAGSYNEQFF. V gene TRBV6-1 combines with J gene TRBJ2-1; TRBD2 matches at 13 bases. The V and J ends lost 4 bases and 1 base, in that order; junction bases with no gene match: 1. The CDR3 extends over 16 amino acids. In germline, CDR1 is MNHNS, CDR2 SASEGT.

The chain carries TRBV5-8 and TRBJ2-1; 9 bases are shared with TRBD2. Germline values: CDR1 SGHTS, CDR2 YDEGEE. The CDR3 has 15 amino acids. V was clipped by 5 bases and J by 9 bases; unmatched bases: 12. CDR3 nucleotide sequence: TGTGCCAGCAGTTTGACTAGCGGCTATCTCCCTGAGCAGTTCTTC. This encodes CASSLTSGYLPEQFF.

The chain joins TRBV5-1 to TRBJ1-4; TRBD1 matches 7 bases. Germline V gene data show CDR1 as SGHRS and CDR2 as YFSETQ. Trimming cost V 0 bases and J 5 bases; bases outside gene matches: 13. CDR3 size: 18 residues. The chain's CDR3 is CASSLAATGVRTNEKLFF. The CDR3 DNA is TGCGCCAGCAGCTTGGCCGCAACAGGGGTGAGGACGAATGAAAAACTGTTTTTT.

This clone was seen only a few times. The chain recombines TRBV6-5 with TRBJ1-5, with D uncertain. Germline V lookup: CDR1 MNHEY, CDR2 SVGAGI. The germline V and J ends were trimmed by 0 bases and 5 bases, with 11 bases remaining between them. This CDR3 region has 15 residues. CDR3 DNA sequence: TGTGCCAGCAGTTACTCTGGGCATACTGATCAGCCCCAGCATTTT. Protein sequence: CASSYSGHTDQPQHF.

V gene TRBV4-1 combines with J gene TRBJ2-3, with 8 positions matching TRBD2. Germline V lookup: CDR1 MGHRA, CDR2 YSYEKL. This CDR3 region has 15 residues. V gave up 0 bases and J gave up 1 base; unmatched junction bases: 0. CDR3: CASSQDGGGTDTQYF. The CDR3 coding sequence is TGCGCCAGCAGCCAAGACGGGGGGGGCACAGATACGCAGTATTTT.

The chain carries TRBV19 and TRBJ1-4; weak D call: TRBD1 (6 bases). V was shortened by 10 bases and J by 5 bases, with 14 bases between the two germline ends. Germline values: CDR1 LNHDA, CDR2 SQIVND (reference sequence). The CDR3 sequence is 13 residues long. The CDR3 loop is CATRTAENEKLFF. As DNA, the CDR3 is TGTGCCACCCGGACAGCCGAAAATGAAAAACTGTTTTTT.

This clone was counted between two and nine times. The V gene is TRBV9, the J gene TRBJ2-5; no firm D call. Trimming shortened V by 4 bases and J by 2 bases, and 18 bases separated the two germline ends. The CDR3 has 16 amino acids. Germline lookup yields CDR1 SGDLS and CDR2 YYNGEE. The CDR3 nucleotides are TGTGCCAGCAGCCCTACCCACCGAACAGTTCAAGAGACCCAGTACTTC. It translates to CASSPTHRTVQETQYF.

The J gene is TRBJ1-4, the V gene TRBV10-3; D perhaps matches TRBD1 (6 bases). Trimming stripped 0 bases from V and 3 bases from J, with 11 bases between. The CDR3 loop spans 16 amino acids. Per the germline V gene, CDR1 is ENHRY and CDR2 is SYGVKD. Here the CDR3 reads CAISESLQGPNEKLFF. DNA of the CDR3: TGTGCCATCAGTGAGTCTTTGCAGGGGCCTAATGAAAAACTGTTTTTT.

On this clone: The junction departs from the called germline gene at one end, perhaps through a read error. This rearrangement joins TRBV7-7 to TRBJ1-6; D gene unclear. Looked up from germline, CDR1 is SSHAT and CDR2 is FNYEAQ (reference sequence). This CDR3 has 13 residues. The CDR3 nucleotides read TGTGCTAGCAGCGCAGAACCCGATTCACCCCTCCACTTT. It translates to CASSAEPDSPLHF.

This clone was seen once. The chain has TRBV5-4 and TRBJ1-1; D is uncertain. The CDR3 consists of 14 residues. CDR1 is SGHNT and CDR2 is YYREEE in the germline V gene (reference sequence). Trimming pared 4 bases from V and 1 base from J, leaving 11 bases between. CDR3 residues: CASSPPWANTEAFF. The CDR3 DNA reads as TGTGCCAGCAGCCCGCCCTGGGCGAACACTGAAGCTTTCTTT. The variable domain in full, completed from reference TRBV5-4 and TRBJ1-1, reads ETGVTQSPTHLIKTRGQQVTLRCSSQSGHNTVSWYQQALGQGPQFIFQYYREEENGRGNFPPRFSGLQFPNYSSELNVNALELDDSALYLCASSPPWANTEAFFGQGTRLTVV.

V and J are TRBV5-1 and TRBJ2-3, with D perhaps TRBD2 (6 bases). The V end was cut by 5 bases, the J end by 4 bases, with 29 bases between. The length of the CDR3 is 19 residues. The germline V gene encodes CDR1 SGHRS and CDR2 YFSETQ. The CDR3 sequence is CASRPATASAMVGADTQYF. The CDR3 nucleotides are TGCGCCAGCAGGCCCGCGACTGCTAGCGCGATGGTAGGGGCAGATACGCAGTATTTT.

The rearrangement joins TRBV5-1 to TRBJ1-2; 9 bases align to TRBD1. V dropped 5 bases and J dropped 0; count of bases not matched to a gene: 2. In germline, CDR1 is SGHRS, CDR2 YFSETQ. The CDR3 covers 14 residues. The chain's CDR3 is CASRGQGANYGYTF. The CDR3 nucleotides are TGCGCCAGCAGGGGACAGGGTGCTAACTATGGCTACACCTTC. Combining the CDR3 with reference TRBV5-1 and TRBJ1-2 gives the whole variable domain KAGVTQTPRYLIKTRGQQVTLSCSPISGHRSVSWYQQTPGQGLQFLFEYFSETQRNKGNFPGRFSGRQFSNSRSEMNVSTLELGDSALYLCASRGQGANYGYTFGSGTRLTVV.